These 13 T cell receptor beta chains came from one sample sequenced in a study of identical twins. MiXCR, run by TCRdb on the 5' RACE reads, gives a single entry per CDR3 protein. The table includes about 340,000 distinct CDR3 sequences, about 12% detected once. A further study also used this sample, focusing on yellow fever vaccine responses in identical twins.

Material for sequencing was CD8+ T cells sorted from blood. The source of these receptors is a woman younger than 30 in good health.

The sample holds a few counts of this clonotype. The chain uses TRBV5-1 and TRBJ2-3; D not resolved. Germline V gene lookup returns CDR1 SGHRS and CDR2 YFSETQ. V lost 4 bases, J lost 3 bases, and 9 bases lay in between. The CDR3 has 13 residues. CDR3 nucleotide sequence: TGCGCCAGCAGCAGTTGGGTTACAGATACGCAGTATTTT. Translating it yields CASSSWVTDTQYF.

This clonotype has a handful of counts. This chain links TRBV2 with TRBJ2-1; 8 bases are a match to TRBD2. CDR1 and CDR2 (germline): SNHLY, FYNNEI. The CDR3 has 18 amino acids. Germline trimming cut 1 base from V and 0 bases from J; bases unmatched to any gene: 8. The CDR3 region has the DNA TGTGCCAGCAGTGAAGGGGGGAGCGGGAGTTTCTCCTACAATGAGCAGTTCTTC. It is translated as CASSEGGSGSFSYNEQFF.

The chain has TRBV20-1 and TRBJ2-7; D possibly corresponds to TRBD1 (6 bases). Trimming left V 5 bases short and J 5 bases short, with 13 bases between. The CDR3 totals 12 residues. Germline V gives CDR1 DFQATT, CDR2 SNEGSKA (reference sequence). The CDR3 is CSASTGQDEQYF. CDR3 in DNA: TGCAGTGCTTCGACAGGCCAGGACGAGCAGTACTTC.

The chain has TRBV7-8 and TRBJ2-7, with TRBD2 matching over 8 bases. The CDR3 extends over 14 amino acids. The trim removed 5 bases at V and 5 bases at J, leaving 8 bases unmatched. CDR1 and CDR2 from the germline V gene are SGHVS and FQNEAQ. In DNA form, the CDR3 reads TGTGCCAGCAGCGAGGGGGGCGGGAGGAACGAGCAGTACTTC. Translation gives CASSEGGGRNEQYF.

This clonotype appeared a few times. V is TRBV12-3 or TRBV12-4 and J is TRBJ1-2, with unresolved D. V lost 2 bases and J 4 bases, leaving 8 bases between the germline ends. The CDR3 is 13 residues long. The CDR3 protein is CASSLNPAYGYTF. The CDR3 region has the DNA TGTGCCAGCAGTTTAAACCCAGCCTATGGCTACACCTTC.

The chain uses TRBV29-1 and TRBJ2-3; D is undetermined. Looked up from germline, CDR1 is SQVTM and CDR2 is ANQGSEA. The CDR3 contains 10 residues. Trimming pared 4 bases from V and 6 bases from J, leaving 5 bases between. The CDR3 sequence: CSVVRDTQYF. The CDR3 DNA reads TGCAGCGTTGTGAGGGATACGCAGTATTTT.

CDR3 in DNA: TGTGCCAGCAGCCCCCCCGGGACTCCCGTGGAGACCCAGTACTTC. This sequence encodes CASSPPGTPVETQYF. The chain is built from TRBV7-9 and TRBJ2-5, with a tentative D call TRBD2 (6 bases). CDR1 is SEHNR, CDR2 FQNEAQ, per germline (reference sequence). The CDR3 has 15 residues. V gave up 5 bases and J gave up 5 bases, with 18 bases separating them.

This chain links TRBV15 with TRBJ2-7, with 10 bases fitting TRBD1. CDR3 length: 12 residues. Per germline, CDR1 LNHNV and CDR2 YYDKDF (reference sequence). CDR3 bases: TGTGCCACCAGCCATGATGGGGGGACAGGGGACGTC. Protein product: CATSHDGGTGDV.

This clonotype was observed a few times. V usage is TRBV6-1 and J usage is TRBJ2-3, with D perhaps matching TRBD2 (5 bases). The CDR3 loop spans 16 amino acids. Germline assignment: CDR1 MNHNS and CDR2 SASEGT. Trimming left V 2 bases short and J 5 bases short, with 17 bases between. The CDR3 nucleotides read TGTGCCAGCAGTGAACCCCCAAATGAGGGTGGAGATACGCAGTATTTT. Translation gives CASSEPPNEGGDTQYF.

In its sample, this clonotype was seen many times. The chain joins TRBV6-5 to TRBJ2-2; TRBD1 matches at 7 bases. This CDR3 spans 12 amino acids. Per germline, CDR1 MNHEY and CDR2 SVGAGI. Unmatched junction bases numbered 3, after V lost 9 bases and J lost 5 bases. CDR3 DNA: TGTGCCAGTACAGGGGTGACCGGGGAGCTGTTTTTT. Translation gives CASTGVTGELFF.

CDR3 nucleotides: TGTGCCAGCAGCTTAGGAGTTGGCACCGGGGAGCTGTTTTTT. Protein sequence: CASSLGVGTGELFF. The rearrangement joins TRBV11-1 to TRBJ2-2, with D uncertain. Per germline, CDR1 SGHAT and CDR2 FQDESV (reference sequence). Trimming stripped 1 base from V and 4 bases from J, with 7 bases between. The CDR3 covers 14 residues.

This clonotype was detected a few times. The J gene is TRBJ2-3, the V gene TRBV10-1; D call uncertain. Trimming stripped 1 base from V and 0 bases from J, with 8 bases between. The CDR3 has 15 amino acids. CDR1 and CDR2 (germline): WNHNN, SYGVQD (reference sequence). The CDR3 here is CASSEYVGSTDTQYF. Here the CDR3 DNA reads TGCGCCAGCAGTGAGTACGTGGGCAGCACAGATACGCAGTATTTT.

Remarks on this clonotype: At one boundary the junction diverges from the germline segment, which might be a read error. The chain couples TRBV3-1 to TRBJ2-1, with TRBD2 matching 9 bases. Per the germline V gene, CDR1 is LGHDT and CDR2 is YNNKEL (reference sequence). There are 17 residues in the CDR3. CDR3 nucleotide sequence: TGTGCCAGCAGCAAAGATCTTGGGACTAGCAGAAACAATGAGCAGTTCTTC. Amino acids: CASSKDLGTSRNNEQFF.